These 3 T cell receptor beta chains were sequenced from one sample in a study of T cell changes during pregnancy in multiple sclerosis. Sequencing was performed with immunoSEQ multiplex PCR; in TCRdb, only in-frame clones are kept and a portion is missing. The sample includes about 15,000 clones, 65% to 90% of them seen just once. The material was CD8+ T cells from peripheral blood mononuclear cells, obtained after pregnancy. Receptors were obtained from a female donor in good health, enrolled as a control in a pregnancy study.

The rearrangement links TRBV6-1 to TRBJ2-1; TRBD2 might be the D (5 bases). Germline V gives CDR1 MNHNS, CDR2 SASEGT. Trimming stripped 2 bases from V and 7 bases from J, with 15 bases between. The CDR3 spans 15 residues. CDR3 coding DNA: TGTGCCAGCAGTGAATCGGTGGGAGTTGGGAATGAGCAGTTCTTC. This gives the protein CASSESVGVGNEQFF.

This clone has only one observation. This chain joins TRBV21-1 and TRBJ2-1; the D call TRBD2 from the table was never checked on the DNA. TRBV21-1 is described as a pseudogene. This CDR3 spans 14 amino acids. The CDR3 DNA sequence: TGTGCCAGCAGCAAAGGGAGAGTCCACAATGAGCAGTTCTTC. This translates into CASSKGRVHNEQFF.

V is TRBV5-1 and J is TRBJ1-4; 8 positions agree with TRBD1. The V and J ends lost 4 bases and 5 bases, in that order; junction bases with no gene match: 7. In germline, CDR1 is SGHRS, CDR2 YFSETQ. The CDR3 is made up of 15 amino acids. The CDR3 bases are TGCGCCAGCAGCGCGGGACAGGCGGAGAATGAAAAACTGTTTTTT. Amino acids: CASSAGQAENEKLFF.